This TCR beta chain derives from a study of Graves' ophthalmopathy and Graves' hyperthyroidism. On the study more broadly: The authors defined stable hyperthyroidism as no ophthalmopathy within 18 months of follow-up. Study observations and caveats: Most expanded thyroid clonotypes above 0.001 frequency also appeared in blood.

Transcripts of RNA were the source for amplifying TCR beta CDR3 regions. Scientists carried out first-round RT-PCR using HTBI primers and then a second-round multiplex PCR. TCRdb recomputed calls from the multiplex PCR reads with MiXCR, one row per CDR3 protein. The sample lists around 1.1 million distinct CDR3 sequences, 35% to 40% occurring once. Hyperthyroidism patients were newly diagnosed, under 2 months' duration, aged 18 to 65. Lactation, pregnancy, uncontrolled infections and other autoimmune diseases were all grounds for excluding patients. With regard to this clonotype: Its antigen is unknown.

CDR1 and CDR2 from the germline V gene are SGDLS and YYNGEE. V lost 4 bases and J 4 bases, leaving 17 bases between the germline ends. The CDR3 length is 15 residues. The sample was peripheral blood or thyroid tissue (not recorded which). The chain employs TRBV9 and TRBJ1-1; D ambiguous. The clonotype originates from an adult man with Graves' hyperthyroidism. As DNA, the CDR3 is TGTGCCAGCAGCCCCCTGCCCTCGGGATTCACTGAAGCTTTCTTT. This codes for CASSPLPSGFTEAFF. The whole variable domain, filled in from reference TRBV9 and TRBJ1-1, reads DSGVTQTPKHLITATGQRVTLRCSPRSGDLSVYWYQQSLDQGLQFLIQYYNGEERAKGNILERFSAQQFPDLHSELNLSSLELGDSALYFCASSPLPSGFTEAFFGQGTRLTVV.